This is a list of T cell receptor beta chains from one sample in a study of pediatric ulcerative colitis. Profiling relied on immunoSEQ multiplex PCR, and the TCRdb table lists in-frame clones only, not all of them. This sample yields tens of thousands of clones, of which around four fifths are seen a single time; less than 30% belongs to the top ten. The sequenced material came from blood. These receptors all come from a girl aged 5 to 17 with moderate ulcerative colitis. Both conserved end residues are part of each CDR3. The D gene is left open where the match is weak. Some rows mark clone size as missing; the rest say once, few, many or name a class of expanded clone.

V	J	size	D	DNA	CDR3
TRBV5-1	TRBJ2-7	NA	TRBD1	TGCGCCAGCAGCCAGGACAGGGGGCTCACCTCCGCCTACGAGCAGTACTTC	CASSQDRGLTSAYEQYF
TRBV7-6	TRBJ1-6	few	NA	TGTGCCAGCAGCTTGCAGGGTGCCTTGAGCTCCTATAATTCACCCCTCCACTTT	CASSLQGALSSYNSPLHF
TRBV30	TRBJ1-4	NA	TRBD1	TGTGCCCACAGGGGGCCCCTCGTGAATGAAAAACTGTTTTTT	CAHRGPLVNEKLFF
TRBV9	TRBJ1-2	NA	NA	TGTGCCAGCAGCGAGACAGAAAACTATGGCTACACCTTC	CASSETENYGYTF
TRBV7-9	TRBJ2-7	once	NA	TGTGCCAGCAGCTTAAACGGGGGTACCTACGAGCAGTACTTC	CASSLNGGTYEQYF
TRBV2	TRBJ2-7	NA	TRBD2	TGTGCCAGCAGTGAAGGGACTAGCTGGACCTACGAGCAGTACTTC	CASSEGTSWTYEQYF
TRBV15	TRBJ1-5	few	NA	TGTGCCACCGGCCGAGCGGTCGGCAATCAGCCCCAGCATTTT	CATGRAVGNQPQHF
TRBV5-1	TRBJ1-1	NA	TRBD1	TGCGCCAGCAGCTTCCAGACAGGGGGCCTTCCCTCCACTGAAGCTTTCTTT	CASSFQTGGLPSTEAFF
TRBV5-6	TRBJ2-5	NA	NA	TGTGCCAGCAGCCTAAATATGGATTTACGAGAGACCCAGTACTTC	CASSLNMDLRETQYF
TRBV4-1	TRBJ2-2	NA	NA	TGCGCCAGCAGCCAAACCCTCCAGGGGGTCGGGACTACCGGGGAGCTGTTTTTT	CASSQTLQGVGTTGELFF
TRBV2	TRBJ2-2	NA	NA	TGTGCCAGCAGCCTCTTCGGCGGGGAGCTGTTTTTT	CASSLFGGELFF
TRBV27	TRBJ1-2	NA	NA	TGTGCCAGCAGTTTAATCGGAGACAGTAGGAAGGGGAACGGCTACACCTTC	CASSLIGDSRKGNGYTF
TRBV27	TRBJ1-1	NA	NA	TGTGCCAGCAGTCCCCCAAATACGTGGGGGAACACTGAAGCTTTCTTT	CASSPPNTWGNTEAFF
TRBV5-1	TRBJ1-4	NA	NA	TGCGCCAGCAGCTTGACCAGGACGGGAGGTAATGAAAAACTGTTTTTT	CASSLTRTGGNEKLFF
TRBV7-2	TRBJ1-1	NA	NA	TGTGCCAGCAGCTCCGTAGGGGGGGCTACGACTGAAGCTTTCTTT	CASSSVGGATTEAFF
TRBV11-2	TRBJ2-7	once	NA	TGTGCCAGCAGTCCCTTCCAGGACATGCTTTACGAGCAGTACTTC	CASSPFQDMLYEQYF
TRBV7-8	TRBJ1-1	NA	NA	TGTGCCAGCAGCGCCTCAGGGGAAGGCACTGAAGCTTTCTTT	CASSASGEGTEAFF
TRBV29-1	TRBJ1-1	NA	TRBD1	TGCAGCGTTGCTCGTTTACAGGGGCCGGGGACTGAAGCTTTCTTT	CSVARLQGPGTEAFF
TRBV19	TRBJ2-1	NA	TRBD1	TGTGCCAGTAGCGCTGGGACAGGGTTGCGTAGTGAGCAGTTCTTC	CASSAGTGLRSEQFF
TRBV18	TRBJ2-7	NA	TRBD2	TGTGCCAGCTCACAAGCGGGAGGGCTTAACGAGCAGTACTTC	CASSQAGGLNEQYF
TRBV9	TRBJ2-1	NA	TRBD2	TGTGCCAGCAGCGTAGCTCTAGCGGGGTCCGGGCATGAGCAGTTCTTC	CASSVALAGSGHEQFF
TRBV6-5	TRBJ1-4	NA	TRBD1	TGTGCCAGCAGTATCTGGGACAGGGGAGGTGAAAAACTGTTTTTT	CASSIWDRGGEKLFF
TRBV27	TRBJ2-3	NA	NA	TGTGCCAGCAGTTTCGGTCCCGGACTTTACGAGTTGTATTTT	CASSFGPGLYELYF
TRBV18	TRBJ2-1	NA	TRBD1	TGTGCCAGCTCACTATCCGGGACAGGCGTGAATGAGCAGTTCTTC	CASSLSGTGVNEQFF
TRBV30	TRBJ2-7	NA	NA	TGTGCCTGGAGTGTATTCGGCGAGCAGTACTTC	CAWSVFGEQYF
TRBV5-4	TRBJ1-1	once	NA	TGTGCCAGCAGCTTAGTAATGCAGAACACTGAAGCTTTCTTT	CASSLVMQNTEAFF
TRBV30	TRBJ1-4	NA	NA	TGTGCCTGGAGTGTAATTCGACAGTTTAATGAAAAACTGTTTTTT	CAWSVIRQFNEKLFF
TRBV4-3	TRBJ1-6	NA	NA	TGCGCCAGCAGCCAAGAGGGCCAGGGGAGTTCACCCCTCCACTTT	CASSQEGQGSSPLHF
TRBV9	TRBJ1-2	NA	NA	TGTGCCAGCAGCGGAGGGGGGGAGAAGGCTACTAACTATGGCTACACCTTC	CASSGGGEKATNYGYTF
TRBV4-1	TRBJ2-7	NA	TRBD1	TGCGCCAGCAGCCAGGCGACAGGGGGCTCCTACGAGCAGTACTTC	CASSQATGGSYEQYF
TRBV23-1	TRBJ2-1	few	NA	TGCGCCAGCAGTCATCCTCCCCGGAGTCCCTACAATGAGCAGTTCTTC	CASSHPPRSPYNEQFF
TRBV4-2	TRBJ1-1	once	NA	TGTGCCAGCAGCCCCCTCCTATGGAAGGACACTGAAGCTTTCTTT	CASSPLLWKDTEAFF
TRBV5-6	TRBJ2-7	NA	TRBD2	TGTGCCAGCAGCCCAACGGGGGGGGTAGACGAGCAGTACTTC	CASSPTGGVDEQYF
TRBV5-1	TRBJ1-1	NA	NA	TGCGCCAGCAGCTTGGTGCCCCGGACACTCAACTCATACACTGAAGCTTTCTTT	CASSLVPRTLNSYTEAFF
TRBV6-5	TRBJ1-5	NA	NA	TGTGCCAGCAGGCAGGGAGTTAGCAATCAGCCCCAGCATTTT	CASRQGVSNQPQHF
TRBV27	TRBJ2-7	NA	TRBD2	TGTGCCAGCAGTTCGGGGGGACGGGACGAGCAGTACTTC	CASSSGGRDEQYF
TRBV27	TRBJ2-7	NA	NA	TGTGCCAGCAGTTTACAGGGGCTACTATCCTACGAGCAGTACTTC	CASSLQGLLSYEQYF
TRBV5-6	TRBJ2-2	NA	NA	TGTGCCAGCAGCTTGATTGGCACCGGGGAGCTGTTTTTT	CASSLIGTGELFF
TRBV7-6	TRBJ1-1	NA	NA	TGTGCCAGCAGCCCCGAGGTGAGGGGCACTGAAGCTTTCTTT	CASSPEVRGTEAFF
TRBV14	TRBJ2-7	NA	TRBD2	TGTGCCAGCAGCCGGACTAGCGGGAGCTCCGAGCAGTACTTC	CASSRTSGSSEQYF
TRBV5-1	TRBJ2-5	NA	NA	TGCGCCAGCAGCTTGGGGAAAGAGACCCAGTACTTC	CASSLGKETQYF
TRBV5-6	TRBJ2-3	once	TRBD2	TGTGCCAGCAGCTTGATAAGATTAGCGGGGAGGGCAGATACGCAGTATTTT	CASSLIRLAGRADTQYF
TRBV28	TRBJ2-5	NA	NA	TGTGCCAGCAGTTTATACTCTCGAGACGGGAAGACCCAGTACTTC	CASSLYSRDGKTQYF
TRBV30	TRBJ1-2	NA	TRBD1	TGTGCCTGGAGTGTAAGGGGGCTCTATGGCTACACCTTC	CAWSVRGLYGYTF
TRBV14	TRBJ2-1	NA	NA	TGTGCCAGCAGCCAAGGTGGGTTCATGGACTCGACCTACAATGAGCAGTTCTTC	CASSQGGFMDSTYNEQFF
TRBV20-1	TRBJ2-3	NA	NA	TGCAGTGCCTTAAGCACAGATACGCAGTATTTT	CSALSTDTQYF
TRBV20-1	TRBJ2-5	NA	NA	TGCAGTGCTAAAGGGGAGACCCAGTACTTC	CSAKGETQYF